The subject of this entry is one T cell receptor (beta chain). Its antigen is still unknown. Its ends do not fully match the called genes, so a read error is possible. From RNA transcripts, TCR beta CDR3 regions were amplified. The TCR CDR3 was amplified in a first-round RT-PCR using the HTBI primer set. TCRdb reprocessed the multiplex PCR reads via MiXCR and lists one record per CDR3 protein. Counted here are some 600,000 distinct CDR3 sequences, 35% to 55% occurring once; the ten biggest clones make up nearly 8.5%. This specimen belongs to a study of T cells in Graves' hyperthyroidism and ophthalmopathy. Study-wide findings and caveats: Within blood appeared most thyroid clonotypes that had expanded above 0.001.

The authors deemed Graves' hyperthyroidism stable absent ophthalmopathy progression within 18 months. Among the patients, aged 18 to 65, hyperthyroidism was newly diagnosed and had lasted under 2 months. For the diagnoses, clinical symptoms, serum thyroxine and TRAb, thyroid ultrasound and orbital computed tomography were used. The germline V gene has CDR1 SGHRS and CDR2 YFSETQ. The CDR3 has 13 residues. This receptor was identified in a woman between 18 and 29 years old with Graves' hyperthyroidism. This chain links TRBV5-1 with TRBJ2-6; 7 bases agree with TRBD1. Sequenced: peripheral blood or thyroid tissue (not recorded which). The DNA of the CDR3 is TGCGCCAGCAGCTTCACAGGGGACAACGTCCTGACTTTC. It is translated as CASSFTGDNVLTF.